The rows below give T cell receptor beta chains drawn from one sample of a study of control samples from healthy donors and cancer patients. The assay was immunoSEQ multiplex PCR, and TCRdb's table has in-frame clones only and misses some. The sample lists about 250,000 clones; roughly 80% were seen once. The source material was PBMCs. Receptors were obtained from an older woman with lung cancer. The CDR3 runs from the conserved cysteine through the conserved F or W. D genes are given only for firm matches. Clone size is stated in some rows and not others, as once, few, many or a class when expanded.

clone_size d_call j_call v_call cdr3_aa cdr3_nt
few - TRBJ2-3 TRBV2 CASSEPRALSTDTQYF TGTGCCAGCAGTGAACCCCGGGCCCTAAGCACAGATACGCAGTATTTT
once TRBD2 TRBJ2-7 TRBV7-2 CASSLSGSNNNEQYF TGTGCCAGCAGCTTAAGCGGGAGTAACAACAACGAGCAGTACTTC
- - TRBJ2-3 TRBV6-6 CASSTNIGPRADTQYF TGTGCCAGCAGTACAAATATCGGCCCCAGGGCAGATACGCAGTATTTT
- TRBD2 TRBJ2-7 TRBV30 CAWGPGLAGVEQYF TGTGCCTGGGGACCGGGACTAGCGGGAGTCGAGCAGTACTTC
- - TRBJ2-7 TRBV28 CASSSRYEQYF TGTGCCAGCAGTTCCCGTTACGAGCAGTACTTC
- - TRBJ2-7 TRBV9 CASSVAAATYEQYF TGTGCCAGCAGCGTAGCCGCAGCAACCTACGAGCAGTACTTC
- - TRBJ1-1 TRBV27 CASRTTGNTEAFF TGTGCCAGCAGGACCACAGGGAACACTGAAGCTTTCTTT
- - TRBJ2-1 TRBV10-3 CAIKRGTAEGREQFF TGTGCCATCAAGAGGGGGACAGCGGAGGGGAGGGAGCAGTTCTTC
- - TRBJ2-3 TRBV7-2 CASSADLVGNRATQYF TGTGCCAGCAGCGCCGACCTAGTAGGGAACAGGGCTACGCAGTATTTT
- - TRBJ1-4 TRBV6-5 CASSYSYRAEKLFF TGTGCCAGCAGTTACTCCTACAGGGCTGAAAAACTGTTTTTT
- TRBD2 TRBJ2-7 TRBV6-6 CASRPGTSGSYEQYF TGTGCCAGCAGGCCGGGGACTAGCGGTTCCTACGAGCAGTACTTC
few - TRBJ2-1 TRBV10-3 CALRAGGGGTGSNEQFF TGTGCCCTCCGGGCGGGGGGCGGGGGGACAGGGTCGAATGAGCAGTTCTTC
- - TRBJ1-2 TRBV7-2 CASSLRTGTGDGYTF TGTGCCAGCAGCTTAAGAACCGGGACCGGAGATGGCTACACCTTC
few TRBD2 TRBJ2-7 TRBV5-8 CASTPGLATYEQYF TGTGCCAGCACCCCGGGACTAGCGACATACGAGCAGTACTTC
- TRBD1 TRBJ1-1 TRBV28 CASSSDDRENTEAFF TGTGCCAGCAGCTCCGACGACAGGGAGAACACTGAAGCTTTCTTT
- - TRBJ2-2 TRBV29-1 CSASESTNTGELFF TGCAGCGCCTCTGAGTCCACGAACACCGGGGAGCTGTTTTTT
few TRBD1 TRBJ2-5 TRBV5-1 CASSLDRGKETQYF TGCGCCAGCAGCCTGGACAGGGGAAAAGAGACCCAGTACTTC
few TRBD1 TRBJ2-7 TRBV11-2 CASSLIQGARGEQYF TGTGCCAGCAGCTTAATACAGGGGGCCAGGGGAGAGCAGTACTTC
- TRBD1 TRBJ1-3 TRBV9 CASSVAQGAMGNTIYF TGTGCCAGCAGCGTAGCACAGGGGGCAATGGGAAACACCATATATTTT
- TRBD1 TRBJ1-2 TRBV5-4 CASSLLARGKGYTF TGTGCCAGCAGCTTGTTGGCCAGGGGGAAAGGCTACACCTTC
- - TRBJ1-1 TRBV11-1 CASGYRENTEAFF TGTGCCAGCGGCTACAGGGAGAACACTGAAGCTTTCTTT
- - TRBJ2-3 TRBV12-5 CASGLGAGNTDTQYF TGTGCTAGTGGTTTGGGGGCAGGGAACACAGATACGCAGTATTTT
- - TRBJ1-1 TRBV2 CASREGRLNTEAFF TGTGCCAGCAGGGAGGGCCGATTAAACACTGAAGCTTTCTTT
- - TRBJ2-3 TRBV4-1 CASSQEQGGSGGTPPDTQYF TGCGCCAGCAGCCAAGAGCAGGGGGGAAGCGGGGGTACTCCCCCCGATACGCAGTATTTT
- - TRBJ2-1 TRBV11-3 CASSLMQGGNNEQFF TGTGCCAGCAGCTTAATGCAGGGCGGTAACAATGAGCAGTTCTTC
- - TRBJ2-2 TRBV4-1 CASSQDGERRSGELFF TGCGCCAGCAGCCAAGATGGTGAGCGGAGGTCCGGGGAGCTGTTTTTT
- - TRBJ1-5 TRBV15 CATSRESTGDLPQHF TGTGCCACCAGCAGGGAATCTACAGGTGACCTACCCCAGCATTTT
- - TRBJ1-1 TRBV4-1 CASSQAGAHEAFF TGCGCCAGCAGCCAAGCGGGAGCCCATGAAGCTTTCTTT
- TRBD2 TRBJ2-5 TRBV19 CASSATSGPETQYF TGTGCCAGTAGTGCGACTAGCGGCCCCGAGACCCAGTACTTC
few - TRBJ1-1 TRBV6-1 CASSEGLETEAFF TGTGCCAGCAGTGAGGGGTTAGAGACTGAAGCTTTCTTT
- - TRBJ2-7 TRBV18 CASSPPGTSNEQYF TGTGCCAGCTCACCCCCCGGGACCTCCAACGAGCAGTACTTC
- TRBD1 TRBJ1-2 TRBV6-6 CASSGTGDYGYTF TGTGCCAGCAGTGGGACAGGGGACTATGGCTACACCTTC
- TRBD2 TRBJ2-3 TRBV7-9 CASSPGTSGNPSTDTQYF TGTGCCAGCAGCCCTGGGACTAGCGGGAATCCTAGCACAGATACGCAGTATTTT
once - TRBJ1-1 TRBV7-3 CASSLGMNTEAFF TGTGCCAGCAGCTTAGGTATGAACACTGAAGCTTTCTTT
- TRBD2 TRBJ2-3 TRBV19 CASSISGTLFTDTQYF TGTGCCAGTAGTATTAGCGGGACACTTTTCACAGATACGCAGTATTTT
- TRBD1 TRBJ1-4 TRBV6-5 CASRTGQGDEKLFF TGTGCCAGCAGAACGGGACAGGGGGATGAAAAACTGTTTTTT
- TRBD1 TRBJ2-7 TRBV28 CASRNTGVGLRTYEQYF TGTGCCAGCAGGAACACAGGGGTTGGCCTTCGGACCTACGAGCAGTACTTC
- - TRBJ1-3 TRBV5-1 CASSLSRLGSGNTIYF TGCGCCAGCAGCTTGTCCCGGCTTGGCTCTGGAAACACCATATATTTT
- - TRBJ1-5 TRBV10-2 CASSERGALNQPQHF TGCGCCAGCAGTGAGAGGGGGGCTCTCAATCAGCCCCAGCATTTT
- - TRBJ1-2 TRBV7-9 CASSLETSGYTF TGTGCCAGCAGCTTAGAAACTTCGGGCTACACCTTC
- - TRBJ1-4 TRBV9 CASSVGTANEKLFF TGTGCCAGCAGCGTAGGGACAGCAAATGAAAAACTGTTTTTT
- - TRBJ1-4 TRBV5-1 CASSLAGINEKLFF TGCGCCAGCAGCTTGGCGGGGATTAATGAAAAACTGTTTTTT
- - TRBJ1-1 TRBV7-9 CASSLSRPPSTEAFF TGTGCCAGCAGCTTATCCCGGCCTCCTAGCACTGAAGCTTTCTTT
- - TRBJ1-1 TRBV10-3 CAISTGIDAEAFF TGTGCCATCAGTACGGGGATAGACGCTGAAGCTTTCTTT
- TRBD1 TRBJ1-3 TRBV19 CASSITTGAGNTIYF TGTGCCAGTAGTATAACGACAGGGGCTGGAAACACCATATATTTT
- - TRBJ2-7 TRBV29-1 CSVRPGASYEQYF TGCAGCGTGCGCCCGGGAGCTTCCTACGAGCAGTACTTC
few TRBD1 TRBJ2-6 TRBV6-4 CASSDETGGSGANVLTF TGTGCCAGCAGTGACGAGACAGGGGGCTCTGGGGCCAACGTCCTGACTTTC
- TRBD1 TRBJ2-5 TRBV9 CASNRQGAGETQYF TGTGCCAGCAACCGACAGGGGGCGGGAGAGACCCAGTACTTC
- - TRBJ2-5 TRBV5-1 CASLWDLGETQYF TGCGCCAGCCTCTGGGACCTCGGGGAGACCCAGTACTTC
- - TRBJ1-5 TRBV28 CASSPPWQPQHF TGTGCCAGCAGTCCGCCTTGGCAGCCCCAGCATTTT
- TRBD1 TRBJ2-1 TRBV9 CASSGDRYNEQFF TGTGCCAGCAGCGGGGACAGATACAATGAGCAGTTCTTC